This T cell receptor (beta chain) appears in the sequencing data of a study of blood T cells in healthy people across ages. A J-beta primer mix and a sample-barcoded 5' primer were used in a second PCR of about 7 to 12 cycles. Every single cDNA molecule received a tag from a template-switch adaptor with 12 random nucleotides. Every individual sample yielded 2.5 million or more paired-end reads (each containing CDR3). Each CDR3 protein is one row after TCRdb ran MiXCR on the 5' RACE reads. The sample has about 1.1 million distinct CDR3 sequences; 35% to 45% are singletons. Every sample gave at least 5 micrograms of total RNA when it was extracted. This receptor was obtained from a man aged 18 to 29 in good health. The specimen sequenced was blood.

The CDR3 DNA follows: TGTGCCAGCAGTGAATCCCAGGGAAGTGAAGCTTTCTTT. Residues: CASSESQGSEAFF. This chain joins TRBV25-1 and TRBJ1-1; perhaps TRBD1 as D (5 bases). The CDR3 spans 13 residues. Per the germline V gene, CDR1 is MGHDK and CDR2 is SYGVNS. Trimming removed 1 base at V and 7 bases at J, with 10 bases between.